In this sample, the clone carrying this T cell receptor (beta chain) turned up a few times. The antigen remains undetermined. The V segment lost 5 bases and the J segment 2 bases; nucleotides outside the gene matches: 8. The CDR3 runs 16 residues. Per the germline V gene, CDR1 is SGHNT and CDR2 is YYREEE (reference sequence). This specimen comes from a study of cytomegalovirus exposure and HLA in healthy donors. Study conclusions and caveats: Most TCR sequences were seen very rarely across donors, but some public TCRs occurred in many.

PCR amplification relied on 60 Vbeta primers (plus 13 Jbeta primers). The assay was immunoSEQ multiplex PCR, and TCRdb's table has in-frame clones only and misses some. This sample has some 110,000 clones, with 75% to 85% found just once. The chain carries TRBV5-4 and TRBJ2-3, with 10 bases matching TRBD1. Sequenced material: PBMCs. The receptor comes from a man in his thirties or forties in good health and CMV-seropositive. CDR3 protein: CASRPAGTGATDTQYF. The CDR3, as DNA: TGTGCCAGCAGACCCGCCGGGACAGGGGCCACAGATACGCAGTATTTT.